The source of this T cell receptor (beta chain) is a study of T cell responses to AZD1222 COVID-19 vaccine. Study details: Second doses at about 4 or about 12 weeks were pooled. General study findings and limits: Reportedly, close to half of spike-specific TCRs are directed against unmutated variant regions. CD4 TCRs linked to vaccination spanned spike, dominating at 160-218 and 743-854.

Assay: immunoSEQ multiplex PCR; the TCRdb copy retains only in-frame clones and omits some. Among fewer than 110,000 clones, roughly 90% were seen once, and the ten largest hold roughly 6.5%. To note about this clone: The antigen is not known.

Per germline, CDR1 LNHDA and CDR2 SQIVND (reference sequence). The CDR3 has 14 residues. After removal of 3 bases from V and 4 bases from J, the junction contained 3 bases not matched to a gene. This sequence originates from an adult in good health. The sample was peripheral blood, taken on day 0 of AZD1222 vaccination. V usage is TRBV19 and J usage is TRBJ1-2, with 9 nucleotides matching TRBD1. CDR3 bases: TGTGCCAGTAGTATCGACAGGGGGGGCTATGGCTACACCTTC. Translating it yields CASSIDRGGYGYTF.